A single T cell receptor (beta chain) is shown here with its context. What it binds is not known. V lost 4 bases and J 0 bases, leaving 4 bases between the germline ends. The CDR3 is made up of 13 amino acids. Germline CDR1 is SNHLY and CDR2 is FYNNEI. These data come from a study of blood T cells in healthy people across ages. Findings and limits, study-wide: Age showed a roughly linear inverse relationship with TCR beta diversity per million T cells.

Alongside a J-beta primer mix, a sample-barcoded 5' primer served in a second PCR lasting 7 to 11 cycles. Each cDNA was tagged by a template-switch adaptor containing 12 random nucleotides. Each CDR3 protein is one row after TCRdb ran MiXCR on the 5' RACE reads. This sample carries 550,000 to 750,000 distinct CDR3 sequences, around 21% of them seen once, and the ten largest clones take 3% to 4.5%. In terms of origin and age, donors were healthy Caucasian individuals from Russia aged roughly 6 to 90. The total RNA that was extracted per sample amounted to at least 5.5 micrograms. The V and J genes are TRBV2 and TRBJ1-3, with D uncertain. This clonotype was sampled from a man in his 70s in good health. Sample: blood. CDR3 in DNA: TGTGCCAGCAGTGCGGCCTCTGGAAACACCATATATTTT. It specifies CASSAASGNTIYF.